One sample yielded the 18 T cell receptor beta chains listed below, sequenced in a study of shared clonotypes between healthy human individuals. Assay: immunoSEQ multiplex PCR; the TCRdb copy retains only in-frame clones and omits some. The data show under 2,500,000 clones, with 90% to 96% seen just once and approximately 0.13% held by the top ten. Sequencing was performed on naive CD4+ T cells sorted from blood. Subset denoted: CD45RA+ positively selected. The receptors come from a man aged 18 to 30 in good health.

The genes are TRBV29-1 and TRBJ1-1; no clear D. The germline V gene has CDR1 SQVTM and CDR2 ANQGSEA. With 8 bases removed from V and 6 bases from J, the gap between germline ends came to 16 bases. This CDR3 contains 12 residues. CDR3 nucleotides: TGCAGCCCCCGGGAGGCCGGGGCTGAAGCTTTCTTT. Its translation: CSPREAGAEAFF.

On this clone: Other DNA sequences in the same sample also yield this CDR3. V usage is TRBV7-6 and J usage is TRBJ2-5; possible D gene TRBD1, 5 bases. CDR1 is SGHVS, CDR2 FNYEAQ, per germline. The ends were cut back, 2 bases at V and 2 bases at J, with 9 bases in the middle. There are 14 residues in the CDR3. The chain's CDR3 is CASSLSGIQETQYF. The CDR3 coding sequence is TGTGCCAGCAGCTTATCAGGGATACAAGAGACCCAGTACTTC.

The DNA for the CDR3 is TGTGCCAGCAGCTTAGAACCCCTGATATCCTACAATGAGCAGTTCTTC. Residues: CASSLEPLISYNEQFF. The genes are TRBV7-9 and TRBJ2-1; unclear D gene. Germline CDR1 SEHNR, CDR2 FQNEAQ (reference sequence). With 1 base removed from V and 1 base from J, the gap between germline ends came to 11 bases. The CDR3 spans 16 residues.

This clone showed up just once. The chain links TRBV6-6 to TRBJ2-3; the match to TRBD2 covers 7 bases. The V gene end was trimmed by 4 bases and the J gene end by 5 bases; junction bases not matched to a gene: 6. There are 14 residues in the CDR3. The germline V gene has CDR1 MNHNY and CDR2 SVGAGI (reference sequence). The CDR3 spells CASSSPTGGDTQYF. The CDR3 DNA reads TGTGCCAGCAGTTCACCGACGGGGGGAGATACGCAGTATTTT.

This clone was counted a single time. Here the CDR3 reads CAWRAGEYHEQFF. The CDR3 nucleotides read TGTGCCTGGAGGGCAGGGGAGTACCATGAGCAGTTCTTC. This rearrangement joins TRBV30 to TRBJ2-1; possibly TRBD1 for D (6 bases). In germline, CDR1 is GTSNPN, CDR2 SVGIG (reference sequence). This CDR3 region has 13 residues. With 3 bases removed from V and 8 bases from J, the gap between germline ends came to 14 bases.

The V call is TRBV7-2, the J call TRBJ2-3; D might be TRBD1 or TRBD2, each matching 5 bases. Trimming took 5 bases from V and 0 from J, leaving 12 bases between them. Germline loops: CDR1 SGHTA, CDR2 FQGNSA. The CDR3 has 15 residues. This CDR3 is CASSPRGPSTDTQYF. The CDR3 nucleotides are TGTGCCAGCAGCCCAAGGGGACCTAGCACAGATACGCAGTATTTT.

Here the CDR3 DNA reads TGTGCCAGCAGCTTAGCTGGATCCTTACAGGGTGAAAAACTGTTTTTT. Protein sequence: CASSLAGSLQGEKLFF. The rearrangement joins TRBV7-8 to TRBJ1-4; maybe TRBD1 (6 bases). There are 16 residues in the CDR3. Germline V gene lookup returns CDR1 SGHVS and CDR2 FQNEAQ. The V gene lost 0 bases and the J gene lost 7 bases, with 15 bases spanning the gap.

This clone has a single count. The genes are TRBV6-1 and TRBJ1-4, with a possible D match to TRBD1 (6 bases). CDR1 is MNHNS, CDR2 SASEGT, per germline. Trimming stripped 4 bases from V and 3 bases from J, with 9 bases between. This CDR3 spans 14 amino acids. CDR3 in DNA: TGTGCCAGCAGTGTTTCAGGGGCTAATGAAAAACTGTTTTTT. This gives the protein CASSVSGANEKLFF.

As to this clone: This sample also contains other DNA sequences that code for the same CDR3. The J gene is TRBJ2-1, the V gene TRBV5-1, with D perhaps given as TRBD1 or TRBD2 (5 bases each). The CDR3 runs to 15 residues. V lost 0 bases to trimming and J lost 2 bases, with 9 bases between them. Germline lookup yields CDR1 SGHRS and CDR2 YFSETQ. The CDR3 DNA sequence: TGCGCCAGCAGCTTGGATGTGGGGGCCTACAATGAGCAGTTCTTC. Residues: CASSLDVGAYNEQFF.

The rearrangement links TRBV11-2 to TRBJ2-2; 8 nucleotides match TRBD1. V trimming: 1 base; J trimming: 2 bases; junction bases outside the gene matches: 3. The CDR3 is 16 residues long. In germline, CDR1 is SGHAT, CDR2 FQNNGV. The CDR3 is CASSLAQGVNTGELFF. CDR3 nucleotide sequence: TGTGCCAGCAGCTTAGCACAGGGGGTAAACACCGGGGAGCTGTTTTTT.

V is TRBV7-6 and J is TRBJ2-7; 13 bases match TRBD2. This CDR3 has 19 amino acids. The V gene's germline CDR1 is SGHVS and CDR2 FNYEAQ. The V segment lost 4 bases and the J segment 0 bases; nucleotides outside the gene matches: 12. CDR3 DNA: TGTGCCAGCAGCTCAGGGACACTTCGGACTAGCGGGAGCTCCTACGAGCAGTACTTC. This codes for CASSSGTLRTSGSSYEQYF.

The V call is TRBV14, the J call TRBJ2-7; 9 bases are a match to TRBD2. Germline V gene sequence: CDR1 SGHDN, CDR2 FVKESK. This CDR3 spans 15 amino acids. The J segment lost 3 bases and the V segment lost 2 bases, leaving 5 bases of the junction unmatched. As DNA, the CDR3 is TGTGCCAGCAGCCAAATGCTAGCGGGGAACTACGAGCAGTACTTC. Its protein is CASSQMLAGNYEQYF.

This clone was observed once. The chain links TRBV6-5 to TRBJ2-7, with D unresolved. The CDR3 runs 13 residues. V was pared by 3 bases and J by 6 bases, with 12 bases between. Germline CDR1 MNHEY, CDR2 SVGAGI. The CDR3: CASSYRGAVEQYF. The DNA of the CDR3 is TGTGCCAGCAGTTATCGAGGAGCAGTCGAGCAGTACTTC.

The chain carries TRBV5-1 and TRBJ2-1; D is possibly TRBD1 (5 bases). In germline, CDR1 is SGHRS, CDR2 YFSETQ. The CDR3 consists of 14 residues. The V end was cut by 1 base, the J end by 5 bases, with 10 bases between. In DNA form, the CDR3 reads TGCGCCAGCAGCTTGTCGTCAGGGAACAATGAGCAGTTCTTC. This gives the protein CASSLSSGNNEQFF.

The gene calls are TRBV29-1 and TRBJ1-3, with TRBD1 identical over 10 bases. There are 16 residues in the CDR3. CDR1 is SQVTM and CDR2 is ANQGSEA in the germline V gene. With V trimmed by 4 bases and J by 4 bases, 10 bases remained unmatched. CDR3 nucleotide sequence: TGCAGCGTTGGCTTGGGACAGGGGCCTGCAGGAAACACCATATATTTT. Translation: CSVGLGQGPAGNTIYF.

This sequence joins TRBV5-6 and TRBJ2-2; D remains unclear. Germline V lookup: CDR1 SGHDT, CDR2 YYEEEE. The CDR3 extends over 14 amino acids. V dropped 1 base and J dropped 5 bases, with 9 bases sitting between them. The CDR3 region has the DNA TGTGCCAGCAGCTTGCAGCGAGGAACCGGGGAGCTGTTTTTT. Translating it yields CASSLQRGTGELFF.

This clone was detected a few times. The chain uses TRBV10-1 and TRBJ1-1; D not certain. The CDR3 contains 13 residues. Germline CDR1 WNHNN, CDR2 SYGVQD (reference sequence). V lost 4 bases to trimming and J lost 7 bases, with 13 bases between them. The DNA of the CDR3 is TGCGCCAGCAGTGCCGACATTATTGGTGAAGCTTTCTTT. This codes for CASSADIIGEAFF.

The J gene is TRBJ1-5, the V gene TRBV2; TRBD1 might be the D (5 bases). Between the trimmed V and J ends, which lost 4 bases and 7 bases, there was a span of 11 bases. Germline V CDR1 and CDR2: SNHLY, FYNNEI. CDR3 size: 13 residues. This chain's CDR3 is CASSGEGQQPQHF. CDR3 sequence (DNA): TGTGCCAGCAGTGGGGAGGGGCAACAGCCCCAGCATTTT.